The 17 T cell receptor beta chains listed next were all sequenced from one sample in a study of blood T cell repertoires in COVID-19. Generated by immunoSEQ multiplex PCR, the TCRdb table keeps only in-frame clones and is missing some. The sample has 430,000 or so clones; roughly 88% are singletons. Sequencing was performed on PBMCs or T cells enriched from blood (not recorded which). Source of these receptors: a woman younger than 35 who had been exposed to COVID-19.

The chain recombines TRBV29-1 with TRBJ1-2; D gene uncertain. From germline, CDR1 is SQVTM and CDR2 ANQGSEA. The CDR3 is made up of 10 amino acids. V lost 2 bases, J lost 7 bases, and 5 bases lay in between. The CDR3 DNA reads TGCAGCGTTGAACTAGGTGGCTACACCTTC. Its protein product is CSVELGGYTF.

A single count supports this clone. The genes are TRBV18 and TRBJ2-7; 14 bases match TRBD2. This CDR3 has 14 amino acids. J gave up 4 bases and V 5 bases, and 1 base lay outside the gene matches. CDR1 is KGHSH, CDR2 LQKENI, per germline. CDR3 residues: CASSGTSGSYEQYF. The CDR3 DNA follows: TGTGCCAGCTCAGGGACTAGCGGGAGTTACGAGCAGTACTTC.

CDR3 nucleotides: TGTGCCAGCAGCGTAGGTCAAGGGGGCGGACGGAATGAGCAGTTCTTC. As protein: CASSVGQGGGRNEQFF. V gene TRBV9 combines with J gene TRBJ2-1; 7 bases agree with TRBD1. V lost 0 bases to trimming and J lost 7 bases; unmatched junction nucleotides: 10. This CDR3 has 16 amino acids. Germline loops: CDR1 SGDLS, CDR2 YYNGEE.

The chain has TRBV27 and TRBJ1-1, with no clear D. Between the trimmed V and J ends, which lost 4 bases and 4 bases, there was a span of 10 bases. CDR1 and CDR2 (germline): MNHEY, SMNVEV (reference sequence). This CDR3 has 13 amino acids. The CDR3 DNA reads as TGTGCCAGCAGTTCCACAGAGACCACTGAAGCTTTCTTT. Residues: CASSSTETTEAFF.

The rearrangement uses TRBV27 and TRBJ2-1, with 9 bases that match TRBD2. The CDR3 covers 16 residues. The germline CDR1 and CDR2 sequences are MNHEY and SMNVEV (reference sequence). J lost 2 bases, V lost 4 bases, and 6 bases had no gene match. The CDR3 nucleotides are TGTGCCAGCAGTTACATAGCGGGAGTCACCTACAATGAGCAGTTCTTC. Protein: CASSYIAGVTYNEQFF.

V is TRBV10-3 and J is TRBJ2-3; 9 bases are a match to TRBD1. Trimming cost V 0 bases and J 6 bases; bases outside gene matches: 4. The CDR3 covers 15 residues. CDR1 and CDR2 (germline): ENHRY, SYGVKD. CDR3 amino acids: CAISESQGALDTQYF. CDR3 DNA sequence: TGTGCCATCAGTGAGTCACAGGGGGCATTGGATACGCAGTATTTT.

The DNA for the CDR3 is TGTGCCAGCAGTGAATTTGGTACTAGCGAGGGAGAGACCCAGTACTTC. This sequence encodes CASSEFGTSEGETQYF. The V call is TRBV2, the J call TRBJ2-5, with 7 bases fitting TRBD2. The V segment lost 2 bases and the J segment 4 bases; nucleotides outside the gene matches: 10. This CDR3 region has 16 residues. The germline V gene has CDR1 SNHLY and CDR2 FYNNEI.

The chain employs TRBV2 and TRBJ1-2; D might be TRBD1 (6 bases). This CDR3 spans 14 amino acids. Germline V gene data show CDR1 as SNHLY and CDR2 as FYNNEI. V lost 6 bases to trimming and J lost 2 bases, with 13 bases between them. CDR3 residues: CASSSQGTNYGYTF. The CDR3 DNA sequence: TGTGCCAGCAGCTCACAGGGAACCAACTATGGCTACACCTTC. The full variable domain, rest sourced from reference TRBV2 and TRBJ1-2, is EPEVTQTPSHQVTQMGQEVILRCVPISNHLYFYWYRQILGQKVEFLVSFYNNEISEKSEIFDDQFSVERPDGSNFTLKIRSTKLEDSAMYFCASSSQGTNYGYTFGSGTRLTVV.

This clone has only one observation. V gene TRBV7-8 combines with J gene TRBJ1-5, with a possible D match to TRBD1 (6 bases). Germline CDR1 reads SGHVS; CDR2 reads FQNEAQ. This CDR3 region has 15 residues. Trimming removed 3 bases at V and 5 bases at J, with 14 bases between. CDR3 protein: CASSFRGRGDQPQHF. The CDR3 DNA reads TGTGCCAGCAGCTTCAGGGGCAGGGGAGATCAGCCCCAGCATTTT. Filled out from reference TRBV7-8 and TRBJ1-5, the complete variable domain reads GAGVSQSPRYKVAKRGQDVALRCDPISGHVSLFWYQQALGQGPEFLTYFQNEAQLDKSGLPSDRFFAERPEGSVSTLKIQRTQQEDSAVYLCASSFRGRGDQPQHFGDGTRLSIL.

This clone was counted only a few times. This chain joins TRBV4-2 and TRBJ2-7; 8 nucleotides align to TRBD2. The CDR3 length is 14 residues. J was trimmed by 2 bases and V by 3 bases; bases with no gene match: 3. CDR1 and CDR2 (germline): LGHNA, YNFKEQ. CDR3 loop: CASSQAGGTYEQYF. The CDR3, as DNA: TGTGCCAGCAGCCAGGCGGGAGGAACCTACGAGCAGTACTTC.

This clone was counted once. The V call is TRBV27, the J call TRBJ1-1; no clear D. CDR3 length: 16 amino acids. V was cut by 0 bases and J by 11 bases, with 22 bases left in between. CDR1 and CDR2 (germline): MNHEY, SMNVEV (reference sequence). CDR3 loop: CASSLSYGSVSERAFF. CDR3 DNA: TGTGCCAGCAGTTTATCGTACGGTTCCGTGTCGGAGAGGGCTTTCTTT.

The table lists this clone with a few counts. The V gene is TRBV6-2 or TRBV6-3, the J gene TRBJ2-5; D call uncertain. Trimming cost V 2 bases and J 1 base, with 2 bases left between them. CDR1 and CDR2 from the germline V gene are MNHEY and SVGEGT. The CDR3 is made up of 12 amino acids. The CDR3 loop reads CASSYLQETQYF. The CDR3 DNA is TGTGCCAGCAGTTACCTCCAAGAGACCCAGTACTTC.

The chain is built from TRBV23-1 and TRBJ1-5; D might be TRBD1 (5 bases). TRBV23-1 is treated as an ORF (open reading frame) with a function not yet certain. The V and J ends lost 3 bases and 0 bases respectively, with 24 bases between them. This CDR3 is 20 amino acids long. CDR3 coding DNA: TGCGCCAGCAGTCACCAAGACCGGGTTCTCCGGGGGAATAGCAATCAGCCCCAGCATTTT. Residues: CASSHQDRVLRGNSNQPQHF.

Turning to this clone: Distinct nucleotide sequences in the sample also encode this CDR3. The chain couples TRBV14 to TRBJ1-5; a possible D gene is TRBD1 (6 bases). V gave up 4 bases and J gave up 2 bases, with 6 bases separating them. CDR1 is SGHDN and CDR2 is FVKESK in the germline V gene. The CDR3 is 13 residues long. Here the CDR3 DNA reads TGTGCCAGCAGCCGACAGGGCAATCAGCCCCAGCATTTT. This translates into CASSRQGNQPQHF.

This chain connects TRBV20-1 to TRBJ2-7, with TRBD2 matching over 7 bases. CDR3 size: 11 residues. CDR1 and CDR2 from the germline V gene are DFQATT and SNEGSKA (reference sequence). CDR3 nucleotides: TGCGGACCGAGCGGGGACTACGAGCAGTACTTC. The encoded protein is CGPSGDYEQYF.

The J gene is TRBJ2-2, the V gene TRBV6-5, with TRBD2 matching over 12 bases. The V and J ends lost 7 bases and 4 bases, in that order; junction bases with no gene match: 4. This CDR3 has 15 residues. CDR1 and CDR2 from the germline V gene are MNHEY and SVGAGI. CDR3 protein: CASTSGRAGTGELFF. The CDR3 coding sequence is TGTGCCAGCACTAGCGGGAGGGCCGGCACCGGGGAGCTGTTTTTT.

The chain joins TRBV7-2 to TRBJ1-5; a weak D match, TRBD1 (6 bases). Germline CDR1 and CDR2: SGHTA and FQGNSA. V lost 4 bases and J 14 bases, leaving 24 bases between the germline ends. This CDR3 is built from 15 residues. Here the CDR3 DNA reads TGTGCCAGCAGCTCCACCGGGGGAGGGGGGATAGTTAAGCATTTT. As protein: CASSSTGGGGIVKHF.